These 12 T cell receptor beta chains came from one sample sequenced in a study of cytomegalovirus exposure and HLA in healthy donors. The PCR made use of 60 Vbeta and 13 Jbeta primers. Profiling relied on immunoSEQ multiplex PCR, and the TCRdb table lists in-frame clones only, not all of them. Counted here are 100,000 to 150,000 clones, approximately 70% occurring once; the ten biggest clones make up over 2%. Material: PBMCs. Receptors were obtained from a woman aged 55-70 years in good health and CMV-seropositive.

The CDR3 sequence: CASSIRGSQPQHF. The CDR3 DNA follows: TGTGCCAGTAGTATAAGGGGGAGTCAGCCCCAGCATTTT. V usage is TRBV19 and J usage is TRBJ1-5; the D gene is possibly TRBD1 (6 bases). With 2 bases removed from V and 6 bases from J, the gap between germline ends came to 8 bases. CDR1 and CDR2 from the germline V gene are LNHDA and SQIVND (reference sequence). This CDR3 region has 13 residues.

The chain combines TRBV2 with TRBJ2-5, with 10 bases lining up with TRBD1. The CDR3 covers 15 residues. Germline values: CDR1 SNHLY, CDR2 FYNNEI. The trim removed 5 bases at V and 1 base at J, leaving 4 bases unmatched. CDR3 coding DNA: TGTGCCAGCAGTTCTAGACAGGGGGCCCAAGAGACCCAGTACTTC. Translation gives CASSSRQGAQETQYF.

The chain recombines TRBV19 with TRBJ1-5; 7 bases match TRBD1. The CDR3 has 16 residues. CDR1 is LNHDA, CDR2 SQIVND, per germline (reference sequence). V trimming: 7 bases; J trimming: 6 bases; junction bases outside the gene matches: 15. The CDR3, as DNA: TGTGCCAGTACAACAGTCGAGACAGGGATAAGTCAGCCCCAGCATTTT. This translates into CASTTVETGISQPQHF. Full variable domain (missing parts from reference TRBV19 and TRBJ1-5): DGGITQSPKYLFRKEGQNVTLSCEQNLNHDAMYWYRQDPGQGLRLIYYSQIVNDFQKGDIAEGYSVSREKKESFPLTVTSAQKNPTAFYLCASTTVETGISQPQHFGDGTRLSIL.

In its sample, this clone was seen a few times. The chain links TRBV7-9 to TRBJ1-5; the D is unclear. This CDR3 region has 12 residues. The germline V and J ends were trimmed by 3 bases and 7 bases, with 7 bases remaining between them. From germline, CDR1 is SEHNR and CDR2 FQNEAQ (reference sequence). CDR3: CASSFPSQPQHF. DNA for the CDR3: TGTGCCAGCAGCTTCCCGAGCCAGCCCCAGCATTTT.

This clone was counted between two and nine times. The chain combines TRBV7-8 with TRBJ1-3; D possibly corresponds to TRBD1 (6 bases). Deletions cut 5 bases from V and 2 bases from J, with 19 bases between. CDR3 length: 17 amino acids. Germline CDR1 is SGHVS and CDR2 is FQNEAQ. The CDR3 DNA reads TGTGCCAGCAGCCCAAGAGTTACAGGGTGGGCTGGAAACACCATATATTTT. The encoded protein is CASSPRVTGWAGNTIYF.

In its sample, this clone was seen a few times. This chain joins TRBV10-3 and TRBJ2-3; 7 bases fit TRBD2. V lost 0 bases, J lost 4 bases, and 4 bases stayed unmatched. Germline values: CDR1 ENHRY, CDR2 SYGVKD. The CDR3 extends over 15 amino acids. This CDR3 is CAISESGGEPDTQYF. CDR3 nucleotides: TGTGCCATCAGTGAGTCGGGGGGGGAGCCAGATACGCAGTATTTT.

The chain uses TRBV13 and TRBJ1-2; TRBD1 aligns across 9 bases. Trimming at V came to 8 bases and at J to 8 bases, leaving 9 bases not matched to a gene. Germline CDR1 reads PRHDT; CDR2 reads FYEKMQ (reference sequence). The CDR3 extends over 13 amino acids. The CDR3 protein is CASRWTGESGYTF. The DNA of the CDR3 is TGTGCCAGCCGATGGACAGGGGAGAGCGGCTACACCTTC.

A few counts support this clone. The CDR3 nucleotides are TGTGCCAGCAGCTTAGGGGACAGGGCGTTTGGCTACACCTTC. It codes for CASSLGDRAFGYTF. This sequence joins TRBV7-8 and TRBJ1-2; 9 nucleotides agree with TRBD1. The J segment lost 7 bases and the V segment lost 1 base, leaving 4 bases of the junction unmatched. The CDR3 is 14 amino acids. Germline loops: CDR1 SGHVS, CDR2 FQNEAQ.

This clone was recorded a few times. The CDR3 is CASSLGTGAQETQYF. Here the CDR3 DNA reads TGTGCCAGCAGCCTGGGGACTGGCGCCCAAGAGACCCAGTACTTC. This rearrangement joins TRBV4-2 to TRBJ2-5, with TRBD2 as a possible D gene (6 bases). Germline loops: CDR1 LGHNA, CDR2 YNFKEQ. Trimming took 4 bases from V and 1 from J, leaving 13 bases between them. The CDR3 is 15 amino acids.

The chain carries TRBV6-1 and TRBJ2-7; 12 nucleotides line up with TRBD1. The ends lost 6 bases at V and 4 bases at J; junction bases unmatched: 7. This CDR3 has 15 amino acids. CDR1 is MNHNS, CDR2 SASEGT, per germline. Written as DNA, the CDR3 is TGTGCCAGCAGGATCGGGGGACAGGGGGCGTACGAGCAGTACTTC. Translated, it gives CASRIGGQGAYEQYF.

The V and J genes are TRBV6-5 and TRBJ1-1; 7 bases match TRBD1. V dropped 2 bases and J dropped 1; count of bases not matched to a gene: 4. Germline values: CDR1 MNHEY, CDR2 SVGAGI. This CDR3 region has 15 residues. CDR3 bases: TGTGCCAGCAGTTACGACAGGGTTCCGAACACTGAAGCTTTCTTT. This translates into CASSYDRVPNTEAFF.

This clone was found a few times. The chain uses TRBV9 and TRBJ1-2; TRBD1 aligns across 10 bases. The CDR3 length is 14 residues. Unmatched junction bases numbered 7, after V lost 5 bases and J lost 6 bases. Germline V gives CDR1 SGDLS, CDR2 YYNGEE. Here the CDR3 reads CASRLHGQGDGYTF. The DNA for the CDR3 is TGTGCCAGCAGGTTACACGGACAGGGGGATGGCTACACCTTC.